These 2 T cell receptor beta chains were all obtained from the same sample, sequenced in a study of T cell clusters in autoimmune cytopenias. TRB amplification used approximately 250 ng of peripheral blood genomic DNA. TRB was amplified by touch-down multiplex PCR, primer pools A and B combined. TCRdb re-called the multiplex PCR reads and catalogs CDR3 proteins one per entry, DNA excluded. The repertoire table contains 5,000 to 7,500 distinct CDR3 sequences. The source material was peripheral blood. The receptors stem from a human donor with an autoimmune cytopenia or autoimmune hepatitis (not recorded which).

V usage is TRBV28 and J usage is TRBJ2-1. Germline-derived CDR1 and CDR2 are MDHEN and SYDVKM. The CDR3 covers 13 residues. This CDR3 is CASSLADGNEQFF.

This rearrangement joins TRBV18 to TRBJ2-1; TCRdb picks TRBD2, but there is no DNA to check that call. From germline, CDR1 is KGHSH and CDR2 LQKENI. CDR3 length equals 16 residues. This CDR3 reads CASSPQRQGGLNEQFF.